The entry below gives a single TCR beta chain sequence along with its context. Its antigen is not identified. This entry is derived from a study of cytomegalovirus exposure and HLA in healthy donors. Study-wide results and limits: Presence/absence analyses assumed roughly uniform sequencing depth across donors, which may not hold. Accounts indicate the classifier identified cytomegalovirus status with strong specificity and sensitivity. Reports state that TCR beta sequences accurately predicted most subjects' HLA-A and HLA-B alleles.

With 60 Vbeta and 13 Jbeta primers, the PCR was carried out. In the original workflow: In a later analysis, 60 million to 90 million unique TCR beta chains included roughly 11 million shared by two or more donors. Generated by immunoSEQ multiplex PCR, the TCRdb table keeps only in-frame clones and is missing some. V, J and clone size are those of that table, while D and trimming were read from the DNA. The sample lists hundreds of thousands of clones, about 70% occurring once. This CDR3 has 13 amino acids. V dropped 2 bases and J dropped 8 bases, with 11 bases sitting between them. Germline CDR1 SGHRS, CDR2 YFSETQ.

Source material: PBMCs. The receptor was isolated from a woman aged 25 to 45 in good health and CMV-seronegative. This chain connects TRBV5-1 to TRBJ2-1, with a weak D call TRBD1 (6 bases). CDR3 bases: TGCGCCAGCAGCTTTTCAGGGGTCGATGAGCAGTTCTTC. It codes for CASSFSGVDEQFF.